Reported below is one TCR beta chain. This record belongs to a study of blood T cell repertoires in COVID-19. Looking at the study overall: Samples taken during acute and convalescent COVID-19 were collected in the United States, Italy and Spain. Nucleic acid was either cDNA or gDNA, and it came from T cells, B-cell-depleted T cells, or PBMCs.

CDR1 and CDR2 from the germline V gene are SGDLS and YYNGEE. The CDR3 covers 15 residues. Trimming at V came to 3 bases and at J to 7 bases, leaving 8 bases not matched to a gene. Original processing methods: Amplified reference gene primers provided the basis for estimating nucleated cell counts. Assay used: immunoSEQ multiplex PCR; TCRdb lists only in-frame clones, some missing. That table supplies the V and J calls and clone size; D and trimming were determined from the DNA. Of about 61,000 clones listed, 88% are singletons. Sequencing was performed on peripheral blood. The chain employs TRBV9 and TRBJ2-2, with TRBD2 identical over 8 bases. The source is a human donor in a cohort sampled during active COVID-19. CDR3 region: CASSGILAGGGELFF. CDR3 in DNA: TGTGCCAGCAGCGGAATTCTAGCGGGTGGCGGGGAGCTGTTTTTT.